This T cell receptor beta chain was documented in a study of control samples from healthy donors and cancer patients. Trimming cost V 10 bases and J 7 bases, with 17 bases left between them. Per germline, CDR1 ENHRY and CDR2 SYGVKD. The CDR3 spans 13 residues. Using immunoSEQ multiplex PCR, the repertoire was profiled, and TCRdb retains in-frame clones only, with some absent. The sample yields roughly 150,000 clones, about 90% seen once. This receptor was taken from a man younger than 30 in good health. The sequenced sample was blood. The genes are TRBV10-3 and TRBJ2-1, with D perhaps TRBD1 (5 bases). The CDR3 DNA sequence: TGTGCCAGCAGAGCTCAGGGTGGGAATGAGCAGTTCTTC. It codes for CASRAQGGNEQFF.